Below, one TCR beta chain is given with its context. The antigen remains undetermined. Splitting of each subset's genomic DNA was done evenly across several immunoSEQ plates. Profiled with immunoSEQ multiplex PCR; TCRdb holds only in-frame clones, not every one. The repertoire has 550,000 to 700,000 clones, roughly 72% of them found once; the top ten carry around 1.8%. After removal of 4 bases from V and 5 bases from J, the junction contained 10 bases not matched to a gene. CDR3 length equals 16 residues. Germline-derived CDR1 and CDR2 are KGHSH and LQKENI. The data derive from a study of shared clonotypes between healthy human individuals. Broader study findings: What naive subsets generally showed was a larger estimated richness than memory subsets showed. Sample collection involved blood only; tissue repertoires are likely different. Expectations were that clonotype sharing among donors would be affected by sequencing depth.

This TCR derives from a young woman in good health. The chain joins TRBV18 to TRBJ2-3, with 9 bases that match TRBD1. Sequencing was done on a sample of memory CD4+ T cells sorted from blood. Subset of the sample: CD45RA-negative fraction. CDR3 protein: CASSLTGTGILDTQYF. CDR3 DNA: TGTGCCAGCTCACTGACCGGGACAGGGATATTAGATACGCAGTATTTT.